This TCR beta chain was profiled in a study of T cell repertoires in cytomegalovirus infection (dated by TCRdb to between 2019 and 2020). Concerning the study at large: Donor HLA type was relevant to the analysis, as public TCR beta signatures indicated carriage of CMV infection together with the matching HLA type. Here is what the overall study found, with its caveats: Cumulative frequency of public TCR beta family members discriminated carriers of CMV infection plus the relevant HLA type in this cohort and an independent 352-donor cohort. The ex vivo response was dominated by HLA-C-restricted CMV-specific TCR beta clonotypes, and the single most frequent clonotype in two of eight donors was supplied by these HLA-C-restricted clonotypes.

Sequenced on an Illumina HiSeq 1500. TCRdb reran the public reads through fastp at Q25 and MiXCR, keeping productive beta chains. Each entry is one CDR3 protein sequence, shown with its most common DNA and genes. The sample contains some 440,000 distinct CDR3 sequences, roughly 30% of them found a single time. Roughly 15% of the sample rests with the top ten. A few counts support this clonotype. It has no known antigen specificity. Base qualities are not provided; no much larger clone lies one nucleotide away. The clonotype originates from a human donor in good health (CMV status not recorded). Some clones in this sample may be carry-over from other donors' samples. Sequencing was done on a sample of PBMCs.

The DNA is TGTGCCAGCAGCCTCACTCCGGGACTACTTAATTGGACTGAAGCTTTCTTT. The translation is CASSLTPGLLNWTEAFF. The chain links TRBV7-6 with TRBJ1-1; the best D guess is TRBD1, with 5 bases matching. Based on the germline V gene, the CDR1 and CDR2 sequences are SGHVS and FNYEAQ. From the cysteine up to the phenylalanine, the CDR3 has a length of 17 residues. The entry retains the CDR3 DNA only, 51 bases that are in frame from base 1. Cut back by 5 bases and 5 bases, the V and J ends lie 24 bases apart.